The 32 T cell receptor beta chains below were found in one sample sequenced in a study of T cell changes during pregnancy in multiple sclerosis. Measured with immunoSEQ multiplex PCR; TCRdb has only the in-frame clones, and not every one. The data hold tens of thousands of clones, with approximately 88% observed a single time. The material was peripheral blood, obtained in the first trimester of pregnancy. The receptor set was obtained from a female donor with multiple sclerosis, enrolled in a pregnancy study.

V usage is TRBV4-1 and J usage is TRBJ2-5; no reliable D call. Trimming took 1 base from V and 5 from J, leaving 17 bases between them. This CDR3 spans 16 amino acids. Germline-derived CDR1 and CDR2 are MGHRA and YSYEKL. The CDR3 DNA is TGCGCCAGCAGCCAAGGGATCGTGGGCCTCGGTGAGACCCAGTACTTC. Its protein product is CASSQGIVGLGETQYF.

Comments on this clone: Because the CDR3's place on the DNA is in doubt, the DNA is left out and the CDR3 is given as listed by TCRdb. V is TRBV2 and J is TRBJ2-7; TRBD1 is taken as the D call from the table, unchecked against the DNA. Termini included, the CDR3 measures 13 amino acids. CDR1 is SNHLY, CDR2 FYNNEI, per germline. This chain's CDR3 is CASSSSTGWEQYF.

The chain uses TRBV6-5 and TRBJ2-7; possibly TRBD1 for D (6 bases). CDR1 is MNHEY, CDR2 SVGAGI, per germline. The CDR3 has 14 residues. V lost 0 bases to trimming and J lost 7 bases, with 13 bases between them. The CDR3 DNA reads TGTGCCAGCAGTTACTCCCGGGACACAGGGGAGCAGTACTTC. Translated: CASSYSRDTGEQYF.

The rearrangement joins TRBV28 to TRBJ1-5, with 8 bases lining up with TRBD1. CDR3 size: 14 residues. V gave up 6 bases and J gave up 7 bases; unmatched junction bases: 8. Germline V CDR1 and CDR2: MDHEN, SYDVKM. The CDR3 region is CASRRQGLEQPQHF. DNA for the CDR3: TGTGCCAGCAGGAGACAGGGGTTGGAGCAGCCCCAGCATTTT.

The gene calls are TRBV5-6 and TRBJ1-1, with D unclear. The CDR3 loop spans 14 amino acids. CDR1 SGHDT and CDR2 YYEEEE come from the germline V gene. Trimming left V 2 bases short and J 1 base short, with 9 bases between. DNA of the CDR3: TGTGCCAGCAGCTTAATCCGAGCGAACACTGAAGCTTTCTTT. It translates to CASSLIRANTEAFF.

This clone was picked up one time. CDR3 DNA: TGTGCCACCAGCAGAGGCGCAGCGGACTATGGCTACACCTTC. Its protein product is CATSRGAADYGYTF. The chain carries TRBV15 and TRBJ1-2, with no clear D. From germline, CDR1 is LNHNV and CDR2 YYDKDF (reference sequence). Trimming left V 1 base short and J 3 bases short, with 9 bases between. The CDR3 consists of 14 residues.

This clone was observed a single time. This rearrangement joins TRBV28 to TRBJ2-7, with no clear D. Germline lookup yields CDR1 MDHEN and CDR2 SYDVKM. Trimming stripped 3 bases from V and 5 bases from J, with 8 bases between. This CDR3 region has 12 residues. CDR3 sequence: CASSFNLDEQYF. The CDR3 coding sequence is TGTGCCAGCAGTTTTAACTTGGACGAGCAGTACTTC. The whole variable domain, remainder taken from reference TRBV28 and TRBJ2-7, is DVKVTQSSRYLVKRTGEKVFLECVQDMDHENMFWYRQDPGLGLRLIYFSYDVKMKEKGDIPEGYSVSREKKERFSLILESASTNQTSMYLCASSFNLDEQYFGPGTRLTVT.

The V call is TRBV5-1, the J call TRBJ2-3; TRBD1 aligns across 8 bases. CDR1 and CDR2 (germline): SGHRS, YFSETQ. Trimming cost V 7 bases and J 2 bases; bases outside gene matches: 6. CDR3 size: 14 residues. The DNA for the CDR3 is TGCGCCAGCCGTCCGGGACAGGACACAGATACGCAGTATTTT. This encodes CASRPGQDTDTQYF. The full variable domain, completed using reference TRBV5-1 and TRBJ2-3, is KAGVTQTPRYLIKTRGQQVTLSCSPISGHRSVSWYQQTPGQGLQFLFEYFSETQRNKGNFPGRFSGRQFSNSRSEMNVSTLELGDSALYLCASRPGQDTDTQYFGPGTRLTVL.

The chain links TRBV2 to TRBJ2-2; D is unresolved. In germline, CDR1 is SNHLY, CDR2 FYNNEI. The CDR3 is 11 residues long. V was trimmed by 4 bases and J by 7 bases, leaving 4 bases between them. Written as DNA, the CDR3 is TGTGCCAGCAGTGCCGTCGGGGAGCTGTTTTTT. Translation: CASSAVGELFF. Full variable domain (remainder filled in from reference TRBV2 and TRBJ2-2): EPEVTQTPSHQVTQMGQEVILRCVPISNHLYFYWYRQILGQKVEFLVSFYNNEISEKSEIFDDQFSVERPDGSNFTLKIRSTKLEDSAMYFCASSAVGELFFGEGSRLTVL.

The chain recombines TRBV9 with TRBJ2-7; 8 nucleotides align to TRBD2. The CDR3 loop spans 14 amino acids. Germline V gives CDR1 SGDLS, CDR2 YYNGEE. Trimming at V came to 4 bases and at J to 6 bases, leaving 9 bases not matched to a gene. CDR3 sequence reads: CASSLHAGGGEQYF. The CDR3, as DNA: TGTGCCAGCAGCCTTCACGCGGGAGGTGGCGAGCAGTACTTC.

The V gene is TRBV7-6, the J gene TRBJ2-1; D not certain. Germline values: CDR1 SGHVS, CDR2 FNYEAQ. The V end lost 3 bases, the J end lost 7 bases, and 16 bases lay between the germline ends. CDR3 length: 15 amino acids. The CDR3 bases are TGTGCCAGCAGCTTCTCTGCAATGCCTGCGAATGAGCAGTTCTTC. Encoded protein: CASSFSAMPANEQFF.

This rearrangement joins TRBV5-1 to TRBJ2-2, with 8 bases that match TRBD1. The V and J ends lost 0 bases and 5 bases, in that order; junction bases with no gene match: 0. Germline V gene lookup returns CDR1 SGHRS and CDR2 YFSETQ. This CDR3 region has 14 residues. The CDR3 DNA reads TGCGCCAGCAGCTTGGGGACAGGGACCGGGGAGCTGTTTTTT. Translated: CASSLGTGTGELFF.

This rearrangement joins TRBV5-4 to TRBJ1-1; 7 bases map to TRBD1. The germline V gene has CDR1 SGHNT and CDR2 YYREEE (reference sequence). Unmatched junction bases numbered 12, after V lost 6 bases and J lost 1 base. This CDR3 comprises 16 residues. As DNA, the CDR3 is TGTGCCAGCACCTTCTCAGGGGGGATTTGGAACACTGAAGCTTTCTTT. As protein: CASTFSGGIWNTEAFF.

This clone was seen a few times. The CDR3 DNA reads TGCGCCAGCAGCCGGAATCAGGGGGAAGGGGGAAAACTGTTTTTT. It is translated as CASSRNQGEGGKLFF. The chain links TRBV5-1 to TRBJ1-4, with 7 bases fitting TRBD1. This CDR3 has 15 amino acids. Germline CDR1 reads SGHRS; CDR2 reads YFSETQ. J was trimmed by 10 bases and V by 4 bases; bases with no gene match: 13.

This sequence joins TRBV14 and TRBJ2-7; 7 bases line up with TRBD2. This CDR3 region has 13 residues. The germline V gene has CDR1 SGHDN and CDR2 FVKESK. V was pared by 4 bases and J by 2 bases, with 2 bases of the junction left unmatched. The CDR3 region is CASSLAGAYEQYF. The CDR3 DNA is TGTGCCAGCAGCCTCGCGGGGGCCTACGAGCAGTACTTC.

The chain couples TRBV10-3 to TRBJ1-1; TRBD1 matches at 7 bases. With V trimmed by 0 bases and J by 3 bases, 7 bases remained unmatched. Germline V gene sequence: CDR1 ENHRY, CDR2 SYGVKD. This CDR3 region has 16 residues. The CDR3: CAISESTRGLDTEAFF. CDR3 in DNA: TGTGCCATCAGTGAGTCGACAAGGGGGCTGGACACTGAAGCTTTCTTT.

This sequence joins TRBV11-3 and TRBJ2-1; TRBD2 is a possible D gene (6 bases). Germline loops: CDR1 SGHNT, CDR2 YENEEA. CDR3 length: 14 residues. Trimming left V 2 bases short and J 5 bases short, with 10 bases between. CDR3 amino acids: CASSLPGAHNEQFF. Written as DNA, the CDR3 is TGTGCCAGCAGCTTACCGGGAGCCCACAATGAGCAGTTCTTC.

This chain connects TRBV9 to TRBJ1-2; D unresolved. Germline CDR1 and CDR2: SGDLS and YYNGEE. V lost 0 bases, J lost 5 bases, and 8 bases lay in between. CDR3 length equals 13 residues. CDR3 protein: CASSVEPGYGYTF. The CDR3 nucleotides are TGTGCCAGCAGCGTAGAGCCAGGTTATGGCTACACCTTC.

V gene TRBV5-4 combines with J gene TRBJ1-1; TRBD1 is a possible D gene (5 bases). Per germline, CDR1 SGHNT and CDR2 YYREEE (reference sequence). The CDR3 covers 13 residues. Trimming stripped 7 bases from V and 6 bases from J, with 16 bases between. For the CDR3, the DNA is TGTGCCAGCGGACTTCGGTCGGGGGCTGAAGCTTTCTTT. This codes for CASGLRSGAEAFF.

This chain links TRBV9 with TRBJ1-2; the match to TRBD1 covers 7 bases. The V gene's germline CDR1 is SGDLS and CDR2 YYNGEE. The length of the CDR3 is 17 residues. V lost 3 bases and J lost 3; bases outside the gene matches: 14. Written as DNA, the CDR3 is TGTGCCAGCAGCGCGAGCCCGAGACAGGGCGGGGACTATGGCTACACCTTC. This sequence encodes CASSASPRQGGDYGYTF.

J is TRBJ2-1 and V is TRBV11-2; D might be TRBD2 (6 bases). The CDR3 covers 14 residues. Trimming removed 5 bases from V and 9 bases from J, with 17 bases in between. Looked up from germline, CDR1 is SGHAT and CDR2 is FQNNGV. The CDR3 coding sequence is TGTGCCAGCAGCCCCGAACTAGCAAAGGCTGAGCAGTTCTTC. This encodes CASSPELAKAEQFF.

This sequence joins TRBV5-1 and TRBJ2-3; D possibly corresponds to TRBD2 (5 bases). With 1 base removed from V and 4 bases from J, the gap between germline ends came to 10 bases. Germline CDR1 and CDR2: SGHRS and YFSETQ. CDR3 length: 14 amino acids. CDR3 residues: CASSLSSSADTQYF. For the CDR3, the DNA is TGCGCCAGCAGCTTGTCTAGCTCGGCAGATACGCAGTATTTT.

The rearrangement uses TRBV28 and TRBJ1-3, with 7 bases identical to TRBD1. CDR3 length: 16 amino acids. The V gene's germline CDR1 is MDHEN and CDR2 SYDVKM. Trimming took 3 bases from V and 0 from J; bases not matched to a gene: 5. The CDR3 sequence is CASSFNRGVSGNTIYF. In DNA form, the CDR3 reads TGTGCCAGCAGTTTCAACAGGGGCGTCTCTGGAAACACCATATATTTT.

There are a few counts of this clone. The gene calls are TRBV6-1 and TRBJ2-2, with TRBD2 matching 8 bases. Germline CDR1 is MNHNS and CDR2 is SASEGT. There are 15 residues in the CDR3. Unmatched junction bases numbered 5, after V lost 3 bases and J lost 5 bases. Here the CDR3 DNA reads TGTGCCAGCAGTGACTTACTAGCGGAGACCGGGGAGCTGTTTTTT. It codes for CASSDLLAETGELFF.

This clone was seen once. The chain has TRBV29-1 and TRBJ2-7, with TRBD2 matching 10 bases. The CDR3 covers 15 residues. J was trimmed by 0 bases and V by 6 bases; bases with no gene match: 8. Germline V CDR1 and CDR2: SQVTM, ANQGSEA. CDR3: CSVFGLAVSSYEQYF. Here the CDR3 DNA reads TGCAGCGTGTTTGGACTAGCGGTTAGCTCCTACGAGCAGTACTTC.

CDR3 in DNA: TGTGCCAGCAGTGTCGGGACAGATCCCTACGAGCAGTACTTC. The encoded protein is CASSVGTDPYEQYF. The chain has TRBV27 and TRBJ2-7; TRBD1 matches at 7 bases. The CDR3 extends over 14 amino acids. Germline lookup yields CDR1 MNHEY and CDR2 SMNVEV (reference sequence). V was clipped by 5 bases and J by 2 bases; unmatched bases: 6.

This chain links TRBV10-2 with TRBJ1-1, with D possibly matching TRBD1 (6 bases). The CDR3 extends over 14 amino acids. Germline V CDR1 and CDR2: WSHSY, SAAADI. V gave up 8 bases and J gave up 2 bases, with 15 bases separating them. The CDR3 spells CASLRGADNTEAFF. CDR3 sequence (DNA): TGCGCCAGCCTCCGGGGGGCAGATAACACTGAAGCTTTCTTT.

V is TRBV12-5 and J is TRBJ1-5; D not resolved. Germline V CDR1 and CDR2: LGHNT, FRNRAP. The CDR3 is made up of 14 amino acids. Trimming left V 0 bases short and J 4 bases short, with 7 bases between. CDR3 region: CASGLVLRNQPQHF. The CDR3 DNA reads TGTGCTAGTGGTTTGGTACTTCGGAATCAGCCCCAGCATTTT.

This chain uses TRBV13 with TRBJ2-3; 12 bases line up with TRBD1. The CDR3 is 15 residues long. After removal of 5 bases from V and 4 bases from J, the junction contained 4 bases not matched to a gene. Germline-derived CDR1 and CDR2 are PRHDT and FYEKMQ (reference sequence). This chain's CDR3 is CASSNRDRGPDTQYF. CDR3 bases: TGTGCCAGCAGCAACCGGGACAGGGGGCCAGATACGCAGTATTTT.

The V call is TRBV7-2, the J call TRBJ2-1, with 9 bases aligning to TRBD2. V was clipped by 6 bases and J by 8 bases; unmatched bases: 11. Per the germline V gene, CDR1 is SGHTA and CDR2 is FQGNSA. This CDR3 has 15 amino acids. The CDR3 DNA is TGTGCCAGCAGACCGGGACTAGCCCTAACCGATGAGCAGTTCTTC. This codes for CASRPGLALTDEQFF.

The sample holds a few counts of this clone. CDR3 coding DNA: TGTGCCAGCAGAAGTGGACAGGGTAGGGGCGAGCAGTACTTC. The encoded protein is CASRSGQGRGEQYF. V usage is TRBV7-9 and J usage is TRBJ2-7; 8 positions match TRBD1. J gave up 6 bases and V 6 bases, and 10 bases lay outside the gene matches. The CDR3 contains 14 residues. CDR1 SEHNR and CDR2 FQNEAQ come from the germline V gene (reference sequence).

The V call is TRBV7-8, the J call TRBJ1-2; 7 bases align to TRBD1. Per germline, CDR1 SGHVS and CDR2 FQNEAQ. Trimming removed 4 bases from V and 8 bases from J; junction bases left unmatched: 7. The CDR3 sequence is 13 residues long. The CDR3 spells CASSSKGAQGYTF. CDR3 nucleotide sequence: TGTGCCAGCAGCTCAAAGGGGGCGCAGGGCTACACCTTC.